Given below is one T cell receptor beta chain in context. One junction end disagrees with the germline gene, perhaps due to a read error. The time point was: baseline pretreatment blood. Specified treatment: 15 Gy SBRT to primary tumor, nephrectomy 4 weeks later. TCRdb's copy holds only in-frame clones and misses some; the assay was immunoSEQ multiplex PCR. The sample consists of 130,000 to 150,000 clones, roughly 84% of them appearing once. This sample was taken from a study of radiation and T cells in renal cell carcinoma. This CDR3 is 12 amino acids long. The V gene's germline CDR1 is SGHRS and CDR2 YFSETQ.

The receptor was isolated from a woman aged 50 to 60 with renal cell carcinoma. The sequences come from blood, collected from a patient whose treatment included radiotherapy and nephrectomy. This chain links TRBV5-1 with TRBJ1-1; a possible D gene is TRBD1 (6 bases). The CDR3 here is CASSFEGEGPNF. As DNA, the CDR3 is TGCGCCAGCAGCTTTGAGGGGGAAGGACCCAACTTT.